This T cell receptor beta chain emerged from a study of immune evolution from preneoplasia to lung adenocarcinoma. Produced via immunoSEQ multiplex PCR; TCRdb's table is partial and in-frame only. The sample yields 25,000 or so clones, around 70% seen once. Germline values: CDR1 SGHRS, CDR2 YFSETQ. The CDR3 runs 14 residues. Trimming removed 2 bases from V and 4 bases from J, with 10 bases in between. The sequencing sample was made of FFPE invasive lung adenocarcinoma tissue. This chain joins TRBV5-1 and TRBJ1-5; a possible D gene is TRBD1 (5 bases). This sequence was found in a person aged 55 to 69 with invasive lung adenocarcinoma. Some clones in this sample may be carry-over from other donors' samples. CDR3 nucleotides: TGCGCCAGCAGCTTTGGAGGGGAAAATCAGCCCCAGCATTTT. It specifies CASSFGGENQPQHF.